What follows is one T cell receptor (beta chain) and its context. Its antigen is still unknown. This sample stems from a study of T cell responses to AZD1222 COVID-19 vaccine. General observations from the study: Only after the peak T cell response were repertoires sampled.

Germline-derived CDR1 and CDR2 are MNHEY and SMNVEV (reference sequence). CDR3 length: 13 amino acids. The V and J ends lost 3 bases and 4 bases respectively, with 7 bases between them. Sequenced by immunoSEQ multiplex PCR; TCRdb stores in-frame clones only, minus some. The sample records approximately 140,000 clones, more than 85% being singletons. The TCR comes from an adult in good health. The input for sequencing was peripheral blood, taken on day 0 of AZD1222 vaccination. The chain has TRBV27 and TRBJ2-1, with D perhaps given as TRBD1 or TRBD2 (5 bases each). CDR3 sequence: CASSLRGYNEQFF. The DNA for the CDR3 is TGTGCCAGCAGTTTGAGGGGTTACAATGAGCAGTTCTTC.